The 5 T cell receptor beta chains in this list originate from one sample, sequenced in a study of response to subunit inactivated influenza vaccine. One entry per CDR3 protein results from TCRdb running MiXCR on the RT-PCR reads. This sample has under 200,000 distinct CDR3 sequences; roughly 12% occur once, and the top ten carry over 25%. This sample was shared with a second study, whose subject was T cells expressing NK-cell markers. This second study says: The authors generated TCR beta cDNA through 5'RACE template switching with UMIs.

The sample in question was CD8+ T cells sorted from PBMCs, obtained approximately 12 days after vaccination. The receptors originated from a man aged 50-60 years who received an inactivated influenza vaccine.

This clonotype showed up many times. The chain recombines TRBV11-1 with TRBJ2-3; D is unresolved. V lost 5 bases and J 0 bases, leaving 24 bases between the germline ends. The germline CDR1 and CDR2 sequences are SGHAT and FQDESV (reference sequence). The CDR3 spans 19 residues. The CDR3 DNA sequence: TGTGCCAGCAGCAGAATCAATACTATACAAGGGATTAGCACAGATACGCAGTATTTT. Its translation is CASSRINTIQGISTDTQYF.

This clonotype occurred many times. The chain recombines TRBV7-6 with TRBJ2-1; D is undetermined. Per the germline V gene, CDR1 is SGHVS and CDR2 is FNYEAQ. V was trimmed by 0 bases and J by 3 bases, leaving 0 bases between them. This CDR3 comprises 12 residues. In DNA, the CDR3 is TGTGCCAGCAGCTTAGCCTACAATGAGCAGTTCTTC. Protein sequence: CASSLAYNEQFF.

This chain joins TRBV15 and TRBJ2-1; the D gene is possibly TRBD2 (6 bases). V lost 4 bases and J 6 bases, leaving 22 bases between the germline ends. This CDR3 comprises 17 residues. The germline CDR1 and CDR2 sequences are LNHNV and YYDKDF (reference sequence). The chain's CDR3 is CATSTSKGGAPRNEQFF. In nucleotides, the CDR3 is TGTGCCACCAGCACCAGCAAGGGCGGGGCCCCCCGCAATGAGCAGTTCTTC. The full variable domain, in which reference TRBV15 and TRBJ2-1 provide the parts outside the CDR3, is DAMVIQNPRYQVTQFGKPVTLSCSQTLNHNVMYWYQQKSSQAPKLLFHYYDKDFNNEADTPDNFQSRRPNTSFCFLDIRSPGLGDTAMYLCATSTSKGGAPRNEQFFGPGTRLTVL.

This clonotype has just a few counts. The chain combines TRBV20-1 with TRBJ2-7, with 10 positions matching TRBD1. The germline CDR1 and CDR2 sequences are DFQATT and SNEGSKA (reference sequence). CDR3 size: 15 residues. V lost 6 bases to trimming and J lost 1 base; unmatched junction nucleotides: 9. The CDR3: CSATPGQGISYEQYF. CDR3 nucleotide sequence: TGCAGTGCAACCCCGGGACAGGGGATATCCTACGAGCAGTACTTC.

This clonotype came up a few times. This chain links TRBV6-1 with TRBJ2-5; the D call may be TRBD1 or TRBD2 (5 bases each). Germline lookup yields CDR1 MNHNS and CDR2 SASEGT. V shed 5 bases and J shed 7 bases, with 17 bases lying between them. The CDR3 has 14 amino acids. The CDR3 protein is CASSQQGAGGTQYF. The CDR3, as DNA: TGTGCCAGCAGTCAGCAGGGAGCTGGTGGGACCCAGTACTTC.